The clone carrying this T cell receptor (beta chain) was counted ten times or more. The antigen is undetermined. These data are taken from a study of identical twins. Everyone who gave samples was a healthy Caucasian. TCRdb itself ran the 5' RACE reads through MiXCR, one entry per CDR3 protein. The sample lists hundreds of thousands of distinct CDR3 sequences, less than 7% occurring once. General study points: Conclusions came from cross-sectional statistical analysis, not from following the same donors. Out-of-frame beta sequences exhibited a weaker degree of excess twin sharing. In cord blood, abundant beta clonotypes had fewer insertions; memory showed no trend.

The CDR3 is 14 amino acids. Trimming took off 7 bases at V and 4 bases at J, with 16 bases between the two ends. The chain is built from TRBV12-3 or TRBV12-4 and TRBJ1-1, with TRBD1 as a possible D gene (6 bases). The source material was naive T cells sorted from blood. This TCR came from a man between 18 and 29 years old in good health. The CDR3: CASIDPARGTEAFF. The CDR3 nucleotides are TGTGCCAGCATTGATCCGGCCAGGGGCACTGAAGCTTTCTTT.